The clone carrying this T cell receptor beta chain has just a few counts. The antigen remains undetermined. Each CDR3 protein gets one entry after TCRdb re-called the 5' RACE reads with MiXCR. The data show roughly 700,000 distinct CDR3 sequences, with 8.6% seen just once and 0.75% to 1% held by the top ten. This sample was included in a study of identical twins. Study conclusions and caveats: Excess sharing by twins proved weaker in beta out-of-frame sequences. It was cross-sectional statistical analysis, not following the same donors, that the conclusions relied on. Abundant cord blood beta clonotypes carried fewer insertions; memory repertoires showed none.

V was clipped by 3 bases and J by 0 bases, with 13 bases between them. The V gene's germline CDR1 is SGDLS and CDR2 YYNGEE. The CDR3 length is 16 residues. These same records also appear under a second study, on yellow fever vaccine responses in identical twins. Per that study: Vaccine T cell responses of twins reportedly seemed partly convergent and partly personalized.

This rearrangement joins TRBV9 to TRBJ1-3; D is undetermined. The receptor comes from a woman aged 18 to 35 in good health. Sequencing input: PBMCs. CDR3 loop: CASSDTLTSSGNTIYF. DNA for the CDR3: TGTGCCAGCAGCGACACTCTTACCAGCTCTGGAAACACCATATATTTT. The full variable domain, in which reference TRBV9 and TRBJ1-3 provide the parts outside the CDR3, is DSGVTQTPKHLITATGQRVTLRCSPRSGDLSVYWYQQSLDQGLQFLIQYYNGEERAKGNILERFSAQQFPDLHSELNLSSLELGDSALYFCASSDTLTSSGNTIYFGEGSWLTVV.